Below, one TCR beta chain is given with its context. This clone was seen at least ten times. Its antigen is currently not known. Base quality data are lacking; no much larger clone is found one base away. This sample was included in a study of metastatic and nonmetastatic thyroid tumors (dated by TCRdb to the early 2020s). About the investigation overall: The researchers compared repertoires between peripheral blood samples and tumor or nodule tissue samples from patients with malignant or benign thyroid disease.

Library preparation was by PCR. For sequencing, an Illumina HiSeq 4000 was employed. The TCR beta-chain CDR3 region of each patient was profiled by high-throughput sequencing. The authors processed their data as follows. The researchers built a classifier to tell apart papillary thyroid cancer patients with distant metastasis, based on CDR3 differences among clinicopathological groups. To measure repertoire diversity the researchers used the Shannon index, while the Morisita-Horn index served to gauge how similar the tumor and blood repertoires were. The public reads were quality trimmed at Q25 with fastp and then assembled into clones with MiXCR by TCRdb, keeping productive beta chains. None of the V and J calls come from the authors' own analysis; TCRdb made them. The table for this sample lists under 75,000 clones; 15% to 20% of them were counted only once. Roughly 13% of the sample lies in the top ten.

Study-level results and caveats: In both blood and tumor samples, TCR beta diversity was reported to be significantly higher in malignant tumors than in benign nodules.

No treatment had been received by any patient before thyroid surgery. Using T-cell receptor beta sequencing, the researchers looked back retrospectively at clinical samples from patients, gathered between about 2011 and 2018. This TCR was sampled from a female donor with papillary thyroid cancer or a benign thyroid nodule (not recorded which). Some clones in this sample may be carry-over from other donors' samples. Material: blood.

Read as DNA, the sequence is TGTGCCAGCAACCGCGGGAGTTTCTACAATGAGCAGTTCTTC. The resulting protein is CASNRGSFYNEQFF. The sequence links TRBV12-3 or TRBV12-4 to TRBJ2-1, with TRBD2 matching 7 junction bases. The CDR3 sequence holds 14 residues, the cysteine and phenylalanine included. The entry retains the CDR3 DNA only, 42 bases that are in frame from base 1. Trimming takes 7 bases off V and 3 bases off J; junction bases not matched to a gene: 6.